The 29 T cell receptor beta chains given below trace back to one sample, sequenced in a study of CD8 T cells in ankylosing spondylitis. General study findings and limits: One TCR beta motif, made up of under ten highly homologous variants, appeared characteristic of ankylosing spondylitis blood.

TCRdb ran MiXCR on the 5' RACE reads and lists one entry per CDR3 protein. Of a few hundred thousand distinct CDR3 sequences in the sample, 8% are singletons; the top ten hold less than 15%. The antigens these receptors bind are not known. Sequenced: blood, either unsorted or a sorted T cell fraction (not recorded which). Receptors originate from a male donor with ankylosing spondylitis.

In its sample, this clonotype was seen a few times. The CDR3 spells CAISDSAGEDIQYF. The CDR3, as DNA: TGTGCCATCAGTGACTCAGCGGGAGAAGACATTCAGTACTTC. This chain joins TRBV10-3 and TRBJ2-4; 8 bases agree with TRBD2. There are 14 residues in the CDR3. The V segment lost 3 bases and the J segment 8 bases; nucleotides outside the gene matches: 6. Germline V lookup: CDR1 ENHRY, CDR2 SYGVKD.

In its sample, this clonotype was seen a few times. This chain connects TRBV7-9 to TRBJ2-1; D ambiguous. This CDR3 has 12 amino acids. V was cut by 6 bases and J by 3 bases, with 6 bases left in between. Per germline, CDR1 SEHNR and CDR2 FQNEAQ (reference sequence). The CDR3 is CASSSHYNEQFF. The CDR3 DNA reads as TGTGCCAGCAGTTCGCACTACAATGAGCAGTTCTTC.

The chain is built from TRBV20-1 and TRBJ1-2; D possibly corresponds to TRBD1 (6 bases). The CDR3 contains 11 residues. V lost 4 bases and J 6 bases, leaving 9 bases between the germline ends. Germline CDR1 DFQATT, CDR2 SNEGSKA (reference sequence). CDR3 DNA sequence: TGCAGTGCTATGTACAGGGATGGCTACACCTTC. Amino acid sequence: CSAMYRDGYTF.

The rearrangement joins TRBV7-3 to TRBJ1-2; D is possibly TRBD1 (6 bases). The CDR3 is made up of 13 amino acids. The V end lost 5 bases, the J end lost 5 bases, and 12 bases lay between the germline ends. Germline V gives CDR1 SGHTA, CDR2 FQGTGA. CDR3 DNA: TGTGCCAGCAGCCTAAGGGGGACTTATGGCTACACCTTC. Amino acid sequence: CASSLRGTYGYTF.

The sample holds many counts of this clonotype. This chain connects TRBV12-3 or TRBV12-4 to TRBJ2-2, with D perhaps assigned TRBD1 or TRBD2 (6 bases each). V was trimmed by 6 bases and J by 7 bases, leaving 21 bases between them. The CDR3 consists of 16 residues. The CDR3 here is CASSQDPGAPSGELFF. CDR3 DNA: TGTGCCAGCAGCCAGGATCCGGGGGCGCCAAGCGGGGAGCTGTTTTTT.

The chain recombines TRBV28 with TRBJ2-7; a possible D gene is TRBD1 (6 bases). This CDR3 has 14 residues. The V end was cut by 4 bases, the J end by 2 bases, with 12 bases between. The germline V gene encodes CDR1 MDHEN and CDR2 SYDVKM. CDR3 nucleotides: TGTGCCAGCAGTTCAATCAGGGGTCCCTACGAGCAGTACTTC. Translating gives CASSSIRGPYEQYF. Full variable domain (remainder filled in from reference TRBV28 and TRBJ2-7): DVKVTQSSRYLVKRTGEKVFLECVQDMDHENMFWYRQDPGLGLRLIYFSYDVKMKEKGDIPEGYSVSREKKERFSLILESASTNQTSMYLCASSSIRGPYEQYFGPGTRLTVT.

A few counts support this clonotype. The chain is built from TRBV20-1 and TRBJ1-5; TRBD1 might be the D (5 bases). The CDR3 loop spans 14 amino acids. Germline V gene sequence: CDR1 DFQATT, CDR2 SNEGSKA (reference sequence). Trimming shortened V by 4 bases and J by 0 bases, and 10 bases separated the two germline ends. CDR3 DNA sequence: TGCAGTGCTACGGGGCCCTATAGCAATCAGCCCCAGCATTTT. Residues: CSATGPYSNQPQHF.

Many counts were recorded for this clonotype. The chain combines TRBV12-3 or TRBV12-4 with TRBJ2-1; possibly TRBD1 for D (5 bases). This CDR3 spans 14 amino acids. Trimming cost V 3 bases and J 5 bases, with 11 bases left between them. CDR3 sequence (DNA): TGTGCCAGCAGTTTCCCCAGGGAACACAATGAGCAGTTCTTC. This encodes CASSFPREHNEQFF.

This clonotype was seen more than once but under ten times. The V and J genes are TRBV7-3 and TRBJ2-5; 7 nucleotides align to TRBD1. CDR3 length equals 15 residues. After removal of 2 bases from V and 4 bases from J, the junction contained 7 bases not matched to a gene. Germline CDR1 SGHTA, CDR2 FQGTGA. Here the CDR3 DNA reads TGTGCCAGCAGCTTACAGCCGAGACAGGGAGAGACCCAGTACTTC. It encodes CASSLQPRQGETQYF.

This clonotype was seen repeatedly, ten times or more. V gene TRBV19 combines with J gene TRBJ2-1; D is uncertain. V was cut by 5 bases and J by 7 bases, with 9 bases left in between. Germline loops: CDR1 LNHDA, CDR2 SQIVND (reference sequence). This CDR3 is built from 12 residues. For the CDR3, the DNA is TGTGCCAGTAGTGTTCTGTGGAATGAGCAGTTCTTC. It is translated as CASSVLWNEQFF.

In this sample, this clonotype turned up many times. The chain is built from TRBV29-1 and TRBJ2-2, with D possibly TRBD2 on 5 matching bases. Trimming removed 7 bases at V and 1 base at J, with 7 bases between. The CDR3 loop spans 12 amino acids. The germline gives CDR1 SQVTM, CDR2 ANQGSEA. Here the CDR3 reads CSARENTGELFF. For the CDR3, the DNA is TGCAGCGCCCGGGAGAACACCGGGGAGCTGTTTTTT.

This clonotype was counted only a few times. The V gene is TRBV27, the J gene TRBJ2-7; 8 bases are shared with TRBD1. Germline CDR1 reads MNHEY; CDR2 reads SMNVEV (reference sequence). CDR3 length equals 14 residues. The V and J ends lost 7 bases and 5 bases, in that order; junction bases with no gene match: 10. CDR3 in amino acids: CASKIGQGIHEQYF. The DNA of the CDR3 is TGTGCCAGCAAGATAGGACAGGGCATCCACGAGCAGTACTTC.

In its sample, this clonotype was seen a few times. This chain links TRBV6-2 or TRBV6-3 with TRBJ1-5; TRBD1 matches 7 bases. The CDR3 covers 16 residues. V shed 0 bases, J shed 8 bases, and the junction held 10 bases outside the gene matches. CDR1 is MNHEY, CDR2 SVGEGT, per germline. The CDR3 sequence is CASSYSTGRGMKPQHF. CDR3 bases: TGTGCCAGCAGTTACTCGACAGGGAGGGGGATGAAGCCCCAGCATTTT.

This clonotype was found many times. J is TRBJ1-1 and V is TRBV6-2 or TRBV6-3; 10 bases match TRBD1. V shed 6 bases and J 3 bases; nucleotides not matched to a gene: 19. Germline CDR1 MNHEY, CDR2 SVGEGT. This CDR3 has 19 residues. CDR3 nucleotide sequence: TGTGCCAGCAGCCACGCCAGGACCACGGGACAGGGGCTGTACACTGAAGCTTTCTTT. This sequence encodes CASSHARTTGQGLYTEAFF.

This clonotype was found many times. V usage is TRBV5-1 and J usage is TRBJ2-7; 9 positions match TRBD1. The CDR3 extends over 18 amino acids. V lost 2 bases to trimming and J lost 0 bases; unmatched junction nucleotides: 12. Looked up from germline, CDR1 is SGHRS and CDR2 is YFSETQ. CDR3 amino acids: CASSFRDRVLLSSYEQYF. CDR3 sequence (DNA): TGCGCCAGCAGCTTCCGGGACAGGGTTCTCCTAAGCTCCTACGAGCAGTACTTC. Variable domain in full (rest from reference TRBV5-1 and TRBJ2-7): KAGVTQTPRYLIKTRGQQVTLSCSPISGHRSVSWYQQTPGQGLQFLFEYFSETQRNKGNFPGRFSGRQFSNSRSEMNVSTLELGDSALYLCASSFRDRVLLSSYEQYFGPGTRLTVT.

This clonotype was recorded many times. The chain combines TRBV28 with TRBJ1-5; perhaps TRBD1 as D (5 bases). CDR1 and CDR2 from the germline V gene are MDHEN and SYDVKM. The CDR3 consists of 13 residues. Between the trimmed V and J ends, which lost 3 bases and 8 bases, there was a span of 11 bases. The CDR3: CASSFRGAEPQHF. CDR3 sequence (DNA): TGTGCCAGCAGTTTCCGGGGCGCGGAGCCCCAGCATTTT.

The chain combines TRBV29-1 with TRBJ2-7, with no clear D. Germline V gene sequence: CDR1 SQVTM, CDR2 ANQGSEA. The CDR3 covers 18 residues. V was clipped by 4 bases and J by 0 bases, with 25 bases between them. The CDR3 region is CSVVMWQVLQLNSYEQYF. The CDR3 bases are TGCAGCGTTGTAATGTGGCAGGTGCTTCAGCTCAACTCCTACGAGCAGTACTTC.

The chain employs TRBV12-3 or TRBV12-4 and TRBJ2-2; tentatively, D is TRBD1 (6 bases). The CDR3 has 14 residues. Between the trimmed V and J ends, which lost 6 bases and 7 bases, there was a span of 15 bases. The CDR3 is CASSSQGRVGELFF. The CDR3 nucleotides are TGTGCCAGCAGCTCCCAGGGGCGGGTCGGGGAGCTGTTTTTT.

The chain carries TRBV15 and TRBJ1-2; D possibly corresponds to TRBD1 (5 bases). Germline CDR1 LNHNV, CDR2 YYDKDF (reference sequence). The CDR3 consists of 14 residues. V shed 5 bases and J shed 7 bases, with 17 bases lying between them. The CDR3 DNA sequence: TGTGCCACCAGCCCAGCCCGGGGGATTTTTGGCTACACCTTC. Its translation: CATSPARGIFGYTF.

This clonotype was detected a few times. The J gene is TRBJ2-5, the V gene TRBV12-3 or TRBV12-4; tentative D call: TRBD1 (6 bases). This CDR3 contains 13 residues. The V end lost 2 bases, the J end lost 5 bases, and 9 bases lay between the germline ends. CDR3 nucleotides: TGTGCCAGCAGTTTACGGCAGGGGGAGACCCAGTACTTC. This encodes CASSLRQGETQYF.

This clonotype showed up many times. The rearrangement links TRBV5-1 to TRBJ2-5, with a possible D match to TRBD2 (5 bases). V gave up 4 bases and J gave up 2 bases, with 21 bases separating them. Germline V gene sequence: CDR1 SGHRS, CDR2 YFSETQ. This CDR3 comprises 17 residues. Written as DNA, the CDR3 is TGCGCCAGCAGCCCAACAACCGAACTAGACGGACAAGAGACCCAGTACTTC. Protein product: CASSPTTELDGQETQYF.

Concerning this clonotype: Just one base apart from a much larger clone, this may be a read error. The genes are TRBV5-1 and TRBJ2-1; D remains ambiguous. CDR1 is SGHRS, CDR2 YFSETQ, per germline. The CDR3 consists of 13 residues. The CDR3, as DNA: TGCGCCAGCAGCTTGTTTGGCTACAATGAGCAGCTCTTC. This translates into CASSLFGYNEQLF.

This clonotype was counted a few times. The chain uses TRBV2 and TRBJ2-3; TRBD2 agrees at 9 bases. There are 13 residues in the CDR3. Trimming cost V 10 bases and J 4 bases; bases outside gene matches: 6. CDR1 is SNHLY and CDR2 is FYNNEI in the germline V gene. The CDR3 spells CATQREVADTQYF. CDR3 nucleotide sequence: TGTGCCACGCAGCGGGAGGTGGCAGATACGCAGTATTTT. Filled out from reference TRBV2 and TRBJ2-3, the complete variable domain reads EPEVTQTPSHQVTQMGQEVILRCVPISNHLYFYWYRQILGQKVEFLVSFYNNEISEKSEIFDDQFSVERPDGSNFTLKIRSTKLEDSAMYFCATQREVADTQYFGPGTRLTVL.

This chain uses TRBV29-1 with TRBJ2-1; 9 positions agree with TRBD2. Germline V lookup: CDR1 SQVTM, CDR2 ANQGSEA. The CDR3 sequence is 14 residues long. Unmatched junction bases numbered 10, after V lost 5 bases and J lost 8 bases. CDR3 in DNA: TGCAGCGTTTGGGGCGGGAGGGCCGTTGATGAGCAGTTCTTC. The encoded protein is CSVWGGRAVDEQFF.

The J gene is TRBJ1-2, the V gene TRBV29-1; 8 bases are a match to TRBD1. Germline V lookup: CDR1 SQVTM, CDR2 ANQGSEA. The ends lost 0 bases at V and 7 bases at J; junction bases unmatched: 10. The CDR3 covers 15 residues. CDR3 coding DNA: TGCAGCGTTGAAGATGGGGGGCAGGGGGCATTTGGCTACACCTTC. This sequence encodes CSVEDGGQGAFGYTF.

This clonotype was picked up a small number of times. The chain employs TRBV6-5 and TRBJ2-1, with D maybe TRBD2 (6 bases). CDR3 length equals 16 residues. V was clipped by 2 bases and J by 0 bases, with 11 bases between them. CDR1 and CDR2 from the germline V gene are MNHEY and SVGAGI. The CDR3 loop is CASSYGAGSSYNEQFF. The DNA for the CDR3 is TGTGCCAGCAGTTACGGGGCGGGAAGCTCCTACAATGAGCAGTTCTTC.

The chain uses TRBV7-6 and TRBJ2-1; D is tentatively TRBD1 or TRBD2 (5 bases each). Germline assignment: CDR1 SGHVS and CDR2 FNYEAQ. The CDR3 length is 15 residues. Between the trimmed V and J ends, which lost 4 bases and 8 bases, there was a span of 18 bases. CDR3 amino acids: CASSSGAGWGDEQFF. DNA for the CDR3: TGTGCCAGCAGCTCCGGCGCAGGGTGGGGAGATGAGCAGTTCTTC.

Many counts were recorded for this clonotype. The chain is built from TRBV29-1 and TRBJ2-1; 7 bases fit TRBD2. Germline lookup yields CDR1 SQVTM and CDR2 ANQGSEA. The CDR3 extends over 15 amino acids. V dropped 0 bases and J dropped 6; count of bases not matched to a gene: 8. The CDR3 loop is CSVEDVQRDGNEQFF. CDR3 in DNA: TGCAGCGTTGAAGATGTCCAGCGGGACGGCAATGAGCAGTTCTTC.

The chain couples TRBV5-1 to TRBJ2-5; TRBD2 aligns across 8 bases. This CDR3 comprises 15 residues. Per germline, CDR1 SGHRS and CDR2 YFSETQ. With V trimmed by 1 base and J by 1 base, 3 bases remained unmatched. The CDR3 DNA reads TGCGCCAGCAGCTTGTCGGGAGGGAGCCAAGAGACCCAGTACTTC. It codes for CASSLSGGSQETQYF. The full variable domain, in which reference TRBV5-1 and TRBJ2-5 provide the parts outside the CDR3, is KAGVTQTPRYLIKTRGQQVTLSCSPISGHRSVSWYQQTPGQGLQFLFEYFSETQRNKGNFPGRFSGRQFSNSRSEMNVSTLELGDSALYLCASSLSGGSQETQYFGPGTRLLVL.